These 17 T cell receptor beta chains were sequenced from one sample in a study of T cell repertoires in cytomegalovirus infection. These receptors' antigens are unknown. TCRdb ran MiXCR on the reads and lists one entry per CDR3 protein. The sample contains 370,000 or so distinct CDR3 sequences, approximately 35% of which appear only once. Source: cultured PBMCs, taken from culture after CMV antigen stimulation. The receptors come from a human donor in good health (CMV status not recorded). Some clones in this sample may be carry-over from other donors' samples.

The CDR3 loop is CATGTGVHGYTF. CDR3 in DNA: TGTGCCACAGGGACAGGGGTCCATGGCTACACCTTC. This chain uses TRBV10-3 with TRBJ1-2, with TRBD1 matching over 10 bases. Looked up from germline, CDR1 is ENHRY and CDR2 is SYGVKD. V dropped 10 bases and J dropped 6; count of bases not matched to a gene: 5. CDR3 size: 12 residues.

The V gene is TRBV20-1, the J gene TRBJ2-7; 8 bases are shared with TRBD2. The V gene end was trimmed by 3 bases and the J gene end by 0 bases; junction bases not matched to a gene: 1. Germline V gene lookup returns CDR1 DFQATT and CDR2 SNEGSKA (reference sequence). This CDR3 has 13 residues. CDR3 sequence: CSASSGNSYEQYF. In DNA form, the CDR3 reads TGCAGTGCTAGTAGCGGGAACTCCTACGAGCAGTACTTC.

CDR3 region: CSAREGGFSATEAFF. The CDR3 coding sequence is TGCAGTGCTAGAGAGGGAGGGTTTTCTGCCACTGAAGCTTTCTTT. V is TRBV20-1 and J is TRBJ1-1; D is unresolved. This CDR3 is 15 amino acids long. V lost 0 bases, J lost 4 bases, and 15 bases lay in between. CDR1 and CDR2 (germline): DFQATT, SNEGSKA (reference sequence).

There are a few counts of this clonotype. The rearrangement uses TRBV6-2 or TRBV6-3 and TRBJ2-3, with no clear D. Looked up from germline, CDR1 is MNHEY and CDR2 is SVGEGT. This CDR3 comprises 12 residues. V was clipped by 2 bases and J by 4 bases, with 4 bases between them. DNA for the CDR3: TGTGCCAGCAGTTACAAGTCAGATACGCAGTATTTT. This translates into CASSYKSDTQYF.

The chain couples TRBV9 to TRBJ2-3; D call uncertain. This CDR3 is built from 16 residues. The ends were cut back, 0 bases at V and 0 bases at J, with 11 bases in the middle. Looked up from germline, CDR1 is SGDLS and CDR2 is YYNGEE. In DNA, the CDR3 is TGTGCCAGCAGCGTAGCGCTCACCACTAGCACAGATACGCAGTATTTT. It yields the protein CASSVALTTSTDTQYF.

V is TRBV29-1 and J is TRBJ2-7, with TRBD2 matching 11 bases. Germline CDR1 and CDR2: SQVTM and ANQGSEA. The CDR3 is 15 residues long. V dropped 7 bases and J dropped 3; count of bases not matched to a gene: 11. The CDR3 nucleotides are TGCAGCGCATCCACGACTAGCGGGGAACACTACGAGCAGTACGTC. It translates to CSASTTSGEHYEQYV.

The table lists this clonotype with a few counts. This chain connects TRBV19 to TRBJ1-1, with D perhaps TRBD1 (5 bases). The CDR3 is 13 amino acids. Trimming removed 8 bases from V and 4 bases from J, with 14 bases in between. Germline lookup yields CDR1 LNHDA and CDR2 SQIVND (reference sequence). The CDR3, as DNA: TGTGCCAGTGCAAGCGGTGGGACCACTGAAGCTTTCTTT. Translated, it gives CASASGGTTEAFF.

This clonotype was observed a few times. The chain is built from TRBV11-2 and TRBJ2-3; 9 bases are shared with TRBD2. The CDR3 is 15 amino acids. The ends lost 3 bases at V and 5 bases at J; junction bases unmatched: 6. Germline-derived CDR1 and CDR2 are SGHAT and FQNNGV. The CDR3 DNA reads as TGTGCCAGCAGCTTCCGGCTAGCGGGAATAGATACGCAGTATTTT. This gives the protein CASSFRLAGIDTQYF. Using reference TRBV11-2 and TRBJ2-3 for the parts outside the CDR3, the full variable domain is EAGVAQSPRYKIIEKRQSVAFWCNPISGHATLYWYQQILGQGPKLLIQFQNNGVVDDSQLPKDRFSAERLKGVDSTLKIQPAKLEDSAVYLCASSFRLAGIDTQYFGPGTRLTVL.

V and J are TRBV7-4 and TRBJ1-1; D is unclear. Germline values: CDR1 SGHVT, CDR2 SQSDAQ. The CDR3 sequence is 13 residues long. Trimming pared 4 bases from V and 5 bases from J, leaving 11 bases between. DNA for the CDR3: TGTGCCAGCAGCTACGCCCAAAGGACTGAAGCTTTCTTT. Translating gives CASSYAQRTEAFF. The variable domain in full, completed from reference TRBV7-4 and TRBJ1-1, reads GAGVSQSPRYKVAKRGRDVALRCDSISGHVTLYWYRQTLGQGSEVLTYSQSDAQRDKSGRPSGRFSAERPERSVSTLKIQRTEQGDSAVYLCASSYAQRTEAFFGQGTRLTVV.

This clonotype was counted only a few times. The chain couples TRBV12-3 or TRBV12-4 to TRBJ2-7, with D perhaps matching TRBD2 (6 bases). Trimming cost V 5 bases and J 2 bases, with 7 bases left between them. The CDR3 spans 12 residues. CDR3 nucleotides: TGTGCCAGCAGTGCGGGGACCTACGAGCAGTACTTC. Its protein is CASSAGTYEQYF.

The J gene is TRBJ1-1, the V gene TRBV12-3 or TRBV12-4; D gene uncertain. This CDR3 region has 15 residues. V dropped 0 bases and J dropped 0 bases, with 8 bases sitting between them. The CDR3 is CASSLAPNMNTEAFF. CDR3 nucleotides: TGTGCCAGCAGTTTAGCTCCTAATATGAACACTGAAGCTTTCTTT.

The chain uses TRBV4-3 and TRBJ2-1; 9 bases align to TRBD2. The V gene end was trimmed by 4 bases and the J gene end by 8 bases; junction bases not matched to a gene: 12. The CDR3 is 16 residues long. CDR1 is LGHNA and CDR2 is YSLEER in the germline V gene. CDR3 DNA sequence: TGCGCCAGCAGCCTGTACAACGTAGCGGGAGTGGATGAGCAGTTCTTC. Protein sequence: CASSLYNVAGVDEQFF.

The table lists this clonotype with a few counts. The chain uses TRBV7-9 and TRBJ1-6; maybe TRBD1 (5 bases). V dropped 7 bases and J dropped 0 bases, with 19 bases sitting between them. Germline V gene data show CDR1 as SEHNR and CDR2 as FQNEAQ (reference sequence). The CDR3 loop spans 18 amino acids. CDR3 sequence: CASNLGTTVGSYNSPLHF. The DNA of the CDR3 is TGTGCCAGCAATTTGGGGACTACCGTGGGCTCCTATAATTCACCCCTCCACTTT. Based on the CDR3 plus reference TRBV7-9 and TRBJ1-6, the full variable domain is DTGVSQNPRHKITKRGQNVTFRCDPISEHNRLYWYRQTLGQGPEFLTYFQNEAQLEKSRLLSDRFSAERPKGSFSTLEIQRTEQGDSAMYLCASNLGTTVGSYNSPLHFGNGTRLTVT.

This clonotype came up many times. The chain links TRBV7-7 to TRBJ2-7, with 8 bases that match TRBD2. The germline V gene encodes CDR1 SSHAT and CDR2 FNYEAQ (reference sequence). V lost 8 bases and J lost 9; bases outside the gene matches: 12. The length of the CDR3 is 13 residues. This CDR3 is CASRGGHCLWQYF. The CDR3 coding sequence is TGTGCCAGCCGGGGGGGACACTGTCTGTGGCAGTACTTC.

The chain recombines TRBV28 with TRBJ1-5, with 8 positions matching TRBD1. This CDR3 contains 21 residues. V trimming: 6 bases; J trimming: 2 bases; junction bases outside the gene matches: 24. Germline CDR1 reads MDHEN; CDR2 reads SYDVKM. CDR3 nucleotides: TGTGCCAGCAGCAAGGACAGGGTAGCACCAGGGGGCCAGAGTCGCAATCAGCCCCAGCATTTT. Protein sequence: CASSKDRVAPGGQSRNQPQHF. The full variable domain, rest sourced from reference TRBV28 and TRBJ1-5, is DVKVTQSSRYLVKRTGEKVFLECVQDMDHENMFWYRQDPGLGLRLIYFSYDVKMKEKGDIPEGYSVSREKKERFSLILESASTNQTSMYLCASSKDRVAPGGQSRNQPQHFGDGTRLSIL.

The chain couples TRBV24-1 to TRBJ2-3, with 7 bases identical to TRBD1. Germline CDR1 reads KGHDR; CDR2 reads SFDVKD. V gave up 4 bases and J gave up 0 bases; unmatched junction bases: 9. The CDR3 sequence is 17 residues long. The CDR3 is CATSERGGTVSTDTQYF. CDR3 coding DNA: TGTGCCACCAGTGAACGAGGGGGCACGGTTAGCACAGATACGCAGTATTTT.

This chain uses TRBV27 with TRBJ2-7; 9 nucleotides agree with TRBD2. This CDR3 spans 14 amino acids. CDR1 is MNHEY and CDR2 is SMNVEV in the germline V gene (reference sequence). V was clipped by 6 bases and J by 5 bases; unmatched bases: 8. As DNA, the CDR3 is TGTGCCAGCAGATCAGCGGGAGGCGGGAACGAGCAGTACGTC. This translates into CASRSAGGGNEQYV.